The clone carrying this TCR beta chain was found many times. This entry belongs to a study of T cells in Graves' hyperthyroidism and ophthalmopathy. TCR beta CDR3 regions were amplified from RNA transcripts. With the HTBI primer set, the TCR CDR3 went through a first round of RT-PCR. TCRdb redid the calling of the multiplex PCR reads with MiXCR, one entry per CDR3 protein. The sample shows about 770,000 distinct CDR3 sequences, approximately 18% of them seen only once. The germline CDR1 and CDR2 sequences are SNHLY and FYNNEI. Trimming at V came to 7 bases and at J to 4 bases, leaving 8 bases not matched to a gene. CDR3 length: 14 amino acids.

The chain carries TRBV2 and TRBJ1-1; 8 bases are shared with TRBD1. The specimen sequenced was blood. The receptor comes from a woman aged 50 to 60 with Graves' hyperthyroidism that later progressed to Graves' ophthalmopathy. The CDR3 loop reads CASKGRTGSTEAFF. CDR3 nucleotide sequence: TGTGCCAGCAAAGGTCGGACAGGGTCCACTGAAGCTTTCTTT. Drawing the rest from reference TRBV2 and TRBJ1-1, the complete variable domain is EPEVTQTPSHQVTQMGQEVILRCVPISNHLYFYWYRQILGQKVEFLVSFYNNEISEKSEIFDDQFSVERPDGSNFTLKIRSTKLEDSAMYFCASKGRTGSTEAFFGQGTRLTVV.